These 11 T cell receptor beta chains originate from one sample sequenced in a study of blood T cell repertoires in COVID-19. Profiled with immunoSEQ multiplex PCR; TCRdb holds only in-frame clones, not every one. The sample contains about 250,000 clones, nearly 90% of which appear only once. Specimen: peripheral blood. These receptors all stem from a young man with active or convalescent COVID-19.

A few counts support this clone. In nucleotides, the CDR3 is TGTGCCAGCAGCGGTCGGGACAAATACACTGAAGCTTTCTTT. It codes for CASSGRDKYTEAFF. The chain links TRBV3-1 (or the pseudogene TRBV3-2) to TRBJ1-1; possibly TRBD1 for D (6 bases). The V gene's germline CDR1 is LGHDT and CDR2 YNNKEL (reference sequence). The CDR3 has 14 amino acids. V was pared by 5 bases and J by 3 bases, with 13 bases between.

The V gene is TRBV11-3, the J gene TRBJ2-1; D might be TRBD2 (5 bases). V lost 5 bases, J lost 7 bases, and 18 bases lay in between. The CDR3 is made up of 15 amino acids. Germline CDR1 SGHNT, CDR2 YENEEA. The chain's CDR3 is CASSPRSGFYNEQFF. The CDR3 coding sequence is TGTGCCAGCAGCCCCCGGAGCGGCTTTTATAATGAGCAGTTCTTC.

This clone has only one observation. The chain uses TRBV5-1 and TRBJ2-1, with 9 bases aligning to TRBD2. J was trimmed by 3 bases and V by 0 bases; bases with no gene match: 7. The germline V gene has CDR1 SGHRS and CDR2 YFSETQ. CDR3 size: 17 residues. CDR3 bases: TGCGCCAGCAGCTTGGCCTGGACTAGCGAAAGCTACAATGAGCAGTTCTTC. It is translated as CASSLAWTSESYNEQFF. The entire variable domain, with the rest obtained from reference TRBV5-1 and TRBJ2-1, is as follows: KAGVTQTPRYLIKTRGQQVTLSCSPISGHRSVSWYQQTPGQGLQFLFEYFSETQRNKGNFPGRFSGRQFSNSRSEMNVSTLELGDSALYLCASSLAWTSESYNEQFFGPGTRLTVL.

The CDR3 DNA reads as TGTGCCAGTCCACGGATACCGCGGGGGCCCCAGCATTTT. Its protein product is CASPRIPRGPQHF. V gene TRBV21-1 combines with J gene TRBJ1-5. TRBV21-1 is classified as a pseudogene. The CDR3 consists of 13 residues.

V gene TRBV7-2 combines with J gene TRBJ2-1, with unresolved D. V was trimmed by 5 bases and J by 8 bases, leaving 19 bases between them. Germline CDR1 and CDR2: SGHTA and FQGNSA. The CDR3 has 15 amino acids. CDR3 nucleotides: TGTGCCAGCAGCCCTTCGGCCTCCTTAGGAGATGAGCAGTTCTTC. Protein: CASSPSASLGDEQFF.

The genes are TRBV19 and TRBJ2-7; 7 positions agree with TRBD1. CDR3 size: 14 residues. CDR1 is LNHDA and CDR2 is SQIVND in the germline V gene (reference sequence). The V segment lost 8 bases and the J segment 1 base; nucleotides outside the gene matches: 8. In nucleotides, the CDR3 is TGTGCCAGTGGACGACAGGGAAGGTCCTACGAGCAGTACTTC. It encodes CASGRQGRSYEQYF.

This clone has only one observation. The gene calls are TRBV11-2 and TRBJ1-1; 9 bases agree with TRBD1. After removal of 5 bases from V and 1 base from J, the junction contained 14 bases not matched to a gene. CDR3 length equals 18 residues. Germline CDR1 and CDR2: SGHAT and FQNNGV. CDR3 residues: CASSPPPRQGGRNTEAFF. The DNA of the CDR3 is TGTGCCAGCAGCCCGCCCCCCCGACAGGGGGGAAGGAACACTGAAGCTTTCTTT. The entire variable domain, with the rest obtained from reference TRBV11-2 and TRBJ1-1, is as follows: EAGVAQSPRYKIIEKRQSVAFWCNPISGHATLYWYQQILGQGPKLLIQFQNNGVVDDSQLPKDRFSAERLKGVDSTLKIQPAKLEDSAVYLCASSPPPRQGGRNTEAFFGQGTRLTVV.

The chain uses TRBV6-1 and TRBJ1-3; 7 nucleotides align to TRBD1. V trimming: 3 bases; J trimming: 0 bases; junction bases outside the gene matches: 2. Germline values: CDR1 MNHNS, CDR2 SASEGT. This CDR3 is 15 amino acids long. Here the CDR3 DNA reads TGTGCCAGCAGTGACCAGGGGGACTCTGGAAACACCATATATTTT. Translation: CASSDQGDSGNTIYF.

The chain employs TRBV7-9 and TRBJ2-2; perhaps TRBD2 as D (6 bases). Per germline, CDR1 SEHNR and CDR2 FQNEAQ (reference sequence). The CDR3 length is 15 residues. Trimming cost V 6 bases and J 0 bases, with 11 bases left between them. The CDR3 DNA sequence: TGTGCCAGCAGGTTGGGACTTTCGAACACCGGGGAGCTGTTTTTT. Translation: CASRLGLSNTGELFF.

The rearrangement joins TRBV3-1 (or the pseudogene TRBV3-2) to TRBJ1-1, with 10 bases lining up with TRBD1. Germline V lookup: CDR1 LGHDT, CDR2 YNNKEL (reference sequence). The CDR3 loop spans 14 amino acids. With V trimmed by 1 base and J by 5 bases, 1 base remained unmatched. The CDR3 sequence: CASSQGGQGTEAFF. Here the CDR3 DNA reads TGTGCCAGCAGCCAAGGGGGACAGGGGACTGAAGCTTTCTTT.

J is TRBJ2-3 and V is TRBV19; unclear D gene. This CDR3 has 15 amino acids. Deletions cut 6 bases from V and 2 bases from J, with 15 bases between. CDR1 and CDR2 from the germline V gene are LNHDA and SQIVND (reference sequence). DNA of the CDR3: TGTGCCAGTAGCAGACTCTCTAAGAACACAGATACGCAGTATTTT. Protein sequence: CASSRLSKNTDTQYF.